What follows are 27 T cell receptor beta chains derived from one specimen sequenced in a study of long-term antiretroviral therapy in people with HIV. Survey-level immunoSEQ v3.0 assays were run. Only in-frame clones appear in the TCRdb table, and some are missing; sequencing was by immunoSEQ multiplex PCR. This sample has more than 20,000 clones, with roughly 85% found just once. The material sequenced was unsorted PBMCs, taken 2.3 years after starting antiretroviral therapy. The receptor set was obtained from a man aged 40-55 years with HIV.

The rearrangement uses TRBV14 and TRBJ1-1, with D maybe TRBD1 (6 bases). This CDR3 spans 13 amino acids. Looked up from germline, CDR1 is SGHDN and CDR2 is FVKESK. Between the trimmed V and J ends, which lost 7 bases and 5 bases, there was a span of 14 bases. The CDR3 DNA sequence: TGTGCCAGCACGCGGGGGGGGCTGACTGAAGCTTTCTTT. Its translation: CASTRGGLTEAFF.

The CDR3 DNA reads TGTGCCAGCAGCTTGGATCAGGGTCCTAGCACAGATACGCAGTATTTT. Its translation is CASSLDQGPSTDTQYF. This chain links TRBV5-6 with TRBJ2-3, with D tentatively TRBD1 (5 bases). Trimming left V 0 bases short and J 0 bases short, with 11 bases between. CDR1 is SGHDT, CDR2 YYEEEE, per germline. The CDR3 runs to 16 residues.

V and J are TRBV5-6 and TRBJ2-6; D assignment may be TRBD1 or TRBD2 (5 bases each). Trimming pared 4 bases from V and 1 base from J, leaving 21 bases between. From germline, CDR1 is SGHDT and CDR2 YYEEEE. The CDR3 length is 19 residues. The CDR3 loop is CASSPPGTPQGSGANVLTF. In DNA, the CDR3 is TGTGCCAGCAGCCCCCCAGGGACCCCTCAAGGGTCTGGGGCCAACGTCCTGACTTTC.

The rearrangement links TRBV11-3 to TRBJ1-1, with D possibly matching TRBD1 (6 bases). This CDR3 is 15 amino acids long. V was trimmed by 3 bases and J by 1 base, leaving 12 bases between them. Germline CDR1 and CDR2: SGHNT and YENEEA. The CDR3 reads CASSFPGQPNTEAFF. Here the CDR3 DNA reads TGTGCCAGCAGCTTTCCTGGACAGCCGAACACTGAAGCTTTCTTT. The full variable domain, completed using reference TRBV11-3 and TRBJ1-1, is EAGVVQSPRYKIIEKKQPVAFWCNPISGHNTLYWYLQNLGQGPELLIRYENEEAVDDSQLPKDRFSAERLKGVDSTLKIQPAELGDSAVYLCASSFPGQPNTEAFFGQGTRLTVV.

V is TRBV30 and J is TRBJ2-1; D is ambiguous. The CDR3 is 10 amino acids. Germline V gene sequence: CDR1 GTSNPN, CDR2 SVGIG (reference sequence). Trimming removed 4 bases at V and 8 bases at J, with 6 bases between. The CDR3 DNA follows: TGTGCCTGGATCGGGCATGAGCAGTTCTTC. Its protein product is CAWIGHEQFF.

This chain connects TRBV30 to TRBJ2-5; a possible D gene is TRBD1 (5 bases). The V end lost 3 bases, the J end lost 4 bases, and 6 bases lay between the germline ends. This CDR3 contains 11 residues. Looked up from germline, CDR1 is GTSNPN and CDR2 is SVGIG (reference sequence). The CDR3, as DNA: TGTGCCTGGAGAAGGGGAGAGACCCAGTACTTC. This encodes CAWRRGETQYF.

The J gene is TRBJ2-5, the V gene TRBV5-6; 7 bases line up with TRBD2. Trimming took 2 bases from V and 2 from J; bases not matched to a gene: 3. Germline values: CDR1 SGHDT, CDR2 YYEEEE. The CDR3 loop spans 14 amino acids. CDR3 nucleotide sequence: TGTGCCAGCAGCTTCGCTAGCGGACAAGAGACCCAGTACTTC. Amino acids: CASSFASGQETQYF.

The chain couples TRBV4-1 to TRBJ1-2; D possibly corresponds to TRBD1 (5 bases). The germline CDR1 and CDR2 sequences are MGHRA and YSYEKL. This CDR3 is 16 amino acids long. V was trimmed by 0 bases and J by 0 bases, leaving 11 bases between them. This CDR3 reads CASSQELGTPNYGYTF. The DNA of the CDR3 is TGCGCCAGCAGCCAAGAGCTGGGGACGCCTAACTATGGCTACACCTTC.

The chain carries TRBV6-1 and TRBJ2-1; TRBD1 agrees at 8 bases. The CDR3 extends over 14 amino acids. Germline lookup yields CDR1 MNHNS and CDR2 SASEGT. V shed 1 base and J 11 bases; nucleotides not matched to a gene: 7. CDR3 region: CASSEVWTGSQQFF. CDR3 sequence (DNA): TGTGCCAGCAGTGAAGTATGGACAGGGAGTCAGCAGTTCTTC.

Only a few counts were recorded for this clone. The gene calls are TRBV2 and TRBJ2-7, with D maybe TRBD1 (5 bases). Germline V CDR1 and CDR2: SNHLY, FYNNEI. V lost 4 bases and J lost 0, with 10 bases in between. This CDR3 is built from 14 residues. In nucleotides, the CDR3 is TGTGCCAGCAGTGCCGCAGGGCCCTCCTACGAGCAGTACTTC. Its translation: CASSAAGPSYEQYF. Supplemented by reference TRBV2 and TRBJ2-7, the full variable domain reads EPEVTQTPSHQVTQMGQEVILRCVPISNHLYFYWYRQILGQKVEFLVSFYNNEISEKSEIFDDQFSVERPDGSNFTLKIRSTKLEDSAMYFCASSAAGPSYEQYFGPGTRLTVT.

J is TRBJ2-1 and V is TRBV6-5, with D possibly matching TRBD2 (7 bases). CDR3 size: 15 residues. The germline V gene has CDR1 MNHEY and CDR2 SVGAGI. V dropped 10 bases and J dropped 7 bases, with 23 bases sitting between them. The CDR3 bases are TGTGCCACCCGGAGGGGGGGCGCCCCGGGAAATGAGCAGTTCTTC. This translates into CATRRGGAPGNEQFF.

This clone was detected only a few times. V and J are TRBV14 and TRBJ2-7, with 10 bases that match TRBD1. The length of the CDR3 is 15 residues. Germline CDR1 and CDR2: SGHDN and FVKESK. J lost 6 bases, V lost 0 bases, and 5 bases had no gene match. Here the CDR3 reads CASSQDLGQGSEQYF. The CDR3 DNA sequence: TGTGCCAGCAGCCAAGATCTGGGACAGGGGTCCGAGCAGTACTTC.

This clone was counted only a few times. CDR3: CASSPTRTGYDYGYTF. The CDR3 DNA reads TGTGCCAGCAGCCCTACCAGGACAGGGTACGACTATGGCTACACCTTC. The chain joins TRBV7-8 to TRBJ1-2; TRBD1 matches 8 bases. This CDR3 comprises 16 residues. The germline gives CDR1 SGHVS, CDR2 FQNEAQ. Losses at the gene ends were 5 bases for V and 3 bases for J; bases not matched to a gene: 11. Full variable domain (rest looked up from reference TRBV7-8 and TRBJ1-2): GAGVSQSPRYKVAKRGQDVALRCDPISGHVSLFWYQQALGQGPEFLTYFQNEAQLDKSGLPSDRFFAERPEGSVSTLKIQRTQQEDSAVYLCASSPTRTGYDYGYTFGSGTRLTVV.

This rearrangement joins TRBV30 to TRBJ1-1; D gene ambiguous. The V gene lost 0 bases and the J gene lost 11 bases, with 13 bases spanning the gap. CDR1 and CDR2 from the germline V gene are GTSNPN and SVGIG (reference sequence). This CDR3 has 12 amino acids. CDR3 loop: CAWSVLTSTAFF. The CDR3 DNA follows: TGTGCCTGGAGTGTCCTGACCTCGACTGCTTTCTTT. The whole variable domain, filled in from reference TRBV30 and TRBJ1-1, reads SQTIHQWPATLVQPVGSPLSLECTVEGTSNPNLYWYRQAAGRGLQLLFYSVGIGQISSEVPQNLSASRPQDRQFILSSKKLLLSDSGFYLCAWSVLTSTAFFGQGTRLTVV.

V gene TRBV9 combines with J gene TRBJ2-3; D might be TRBD1 (6 bases). CDR1 and CDR2 from the germline V gene are SGDLS and YYNGEE. The CDR3 spans 18 residues. V was cut by 2 bases and J by 5 bases, with 24 bases left in between. The CDR3 spells CASSVTRGSNNLRDTQYF. The CDR3 nucleotides read TGTGCCAGCAGCGTTACCAGGGGCTCGAATAACCTCCGAGATACGCAGTATTTT. Based on the CDR3 plus reference TRBV9 and TRBJ2-3, the full variable domain is DSGVTQTPKHLITATGQRVTLRCSPRSGDLSVYWYQQSLDQGLQFLIQYYNGEERAKGNILERFSAQQFPDLHSELNLSSLELGDSALYFCASSVTRGSNNLRDTQYFGPGTRLTVL.

The V gene is TRBV18, the J gene TRBJ1-5; perhaps TRBD1 as D (6 bases). V lost 3 bases and J 3 bases, leaving 9 bases between the germline ends. The CDR3 runs to 14 residues. In germline, CDR1 is KGHSH, CDR2 LQKENI. DNA for the CDR3: TGTGCCAGCTCACCGGGGGGGGCCAATCAGCCCCAGCATTTT. It is translated as CASSPGGANQPQHF.

V gene TRBV7-8 combines with J gene TRBJ2-2, with D perhaps assigned TRBD1 or TRBD2 (5 bases each). Between the trimmed V and J ends, which lost 2 bases and 6 bases, there was a span of 13 bases. Germline V gene lookup returns CDR1 SGHVS and CDR2 FQNEAQ. The CDR3 totals 15 residues. CDR3 DNA: TGTGCCAGCAGCTTAAGTGGTATGGGGGCCGGGGAGCTGTTTTTT. It translates to CASSLSGMGAGELFF.

This rearrangement joins TRBV29-1 to TRBJ1-2; 11 positions agree with TRBD1. V was pared by 0 bases and J by 7 bases, with 10 bases of the junction left unmatched. The length of the CDR3 is 16 residues. The germline V gene encodes CDR1 SQVTM and CDR2 ANQGSEA. The CDR3 spells CSVEEMKDRGRGGYTF. The CDR3 DNA reads TGCAGCGTTGAAGAGATGAAGGACAGGGGGCGGGGTGGCTACACCTTC.

This chain joins TRBV19 and TRBJ1-1, with 9 nucleotides matching TRBD1. Germline CDR1 and CDR2: LNHDA and SQIVND (reference sequence). The CDR3 extends over 18 amino acids. V shed 0 bases and J 1 base; nucleotides not matched to a gene: 9. The DNA for the CDR3 is TGTGCCAGTAGTATAGATCCGGGACAGGGAGTAAGGAACACTGAAGCTTTCTTT. Protein: CASSIDPGQGVRNTEAFF.

V is TRBV30 and J is TRBJ1-6; possible D gene TRBD1, 5 bases. Trimming removed 4 bases from V and 6 bases from J, with 10 bases in between. This CDR3 has 13 residues. Germline V CDR1 and CDR2: GTSNPN, SVGIG (reference sequence). In nucleotides, the CDR3 is TGTGCCTGGACCGGGACGGGTAATTCACCCCTCCACTTT. This translates into CAWTGTGNSPLHF. The variable domain in full, with the rest retrieved from reference TRBV30 and TRBJ1-6, is SQTIHQWPATLVQPVGSPLSLECTVEGTSNPNLYWYRQAAGRGLQLLFYSVGIGQISSEVPQNLSASRPQDRQFILSSKKLLLSDSGFYLCAWTGTGNSPLHFGNGTRLTVT.

The gene calls are TRBV6-6 and TRBJ2-1; weak D call: TRBD2 (6 bases). The germline V gene has CDR1 MNHNY and CDR2 SVGAGI (reference sequence). V shed 2 bases and J shed 7 bases, with 15 bases lying between them. The length of the CDR3 is 15 residues. The CDR3 DNA follows: TGTGCCAGCAGTTACGGGGGGTCCATGGGGAATGAGCAGTTCTTC. Translation gives CASSYGGSMGNEQFF.

This clone was seen once. The chain employs TRBV5-6 and TRBJ1-4; the D gene is possibly TRBD1 (6 bases). Germline CDR1 reads SGHDT; CDR2 reads YYEEEE. V dropped 1 base and J dropped 2 bases, with 9 bases sitting between them. The CDR3 totals 15 residues. The CDR3 sequence: CASSLWGATNEKLFF. CDR3 DNA: TGTGCCAGCAGCTTGTGGGGGGCTACTAATGAAAAACTGTTTTTT.

The V and J genes are TRBV19 and TRBJ1-5, with a weak D call TRBD1 (6 bases). This CDR3 has 13 amino acids. The germline V and J ends were trimmed by 7 bases and 7 bases, with 14 bases remaining between them. Germline CDR1 is LNHDA and CDR2 is SQIVND (reference sequence). CDR3 sequence reads: CASTLGGGQPQHF. DNA for the CDR3: TGTGCCAGTACCCTGGGGGGGGGCCAGCCCCAGCATTTT.

The chain combines TRBV9 with TRBJ1-2; 9 bases are a match to TRBD1. This CDR3 spans 18 amino acids. The V gene end was trimmed by 3 bases and the J gene end by 4 bases; junction bases not matched to a gene: 16. Looked up from germline, CDR1 is SGDLS and CDR2 is YYNGEE. CDR3 amino acids: CASSADSGRDRDVYGYTF. DNA for the CDR3: TGTGCCAGCAGCGCAGATTCGGGACGGGACAGGGACGTCTATGGCTACACCTTC.

This clone has a handful of counts. V gene TRBV5-4 combines with J gene TRBJ2-1; D unclear. There are 13 residues in the CDR3. The germline V gene has CDR1 SGHNT and CDR2 YYREEE (reference sequence). Trimming took 0 bases from V and 8 from J, leaving 9 bases between them. CDR3 residues: CASSLAGIDEQFF. The CDR3 DNA follows: TGTGCCAGCAGCTTGGCCGGTATCGATGAGCAGTTCTTC.

The J gene is TRBJ1-1, the V gene TRBV7-9; D remains unclear. V lost 4 bases to trimming and J lost 2 bases, with 14 bases between them. The CDR3 spans 15 residues. Germline assignment: CDR1 SEHNR and CDR2 FQNEAQ (reference sequence). CDR3 coding DNA: TGTGCCAGCAGCTCGCTTTTAGGACTTAACACTGAAGCTTTCTTT. Residues: CASSSLLGLNTEAFF.

The chain uses TRBV6-5 and TRBJ2-7; D is possibly TRBD1 (6 bases). Germline V lookup: CDR1 MNHEY, CDR2 SVGAGI. CDR3 length: 13 amino acids. Trimming cost V 2 bases and J 6 bases, with 11 bases left between them. The CDR3: CASSYRGGGEQYF. DNA of the CDR3: TGTGCCAGCAGTTACCGAGGGGGTGGCGAGCAGTACTTC.